These 15 T cell receptor beta chains were all obtained from the same sample, sequenced in a study of shared clonotypes between healthy human individuals. Sequencing was performed with immunoSEQ multiplex PCR; in TCRdb, only in-frame clones are kept and a portion is missing. Among 1.5 million to 2.5 million clones listed, about 95% were seen once. Naivety among CD8 cells was defined by CD45RO negativity and positive CCR7 selection, thereby excluding terminally differentiated effector memory CD45RA+ cells. The specimen sequenced was naive CD8+ T cells sorted from blood. The receptors were gathered from a man younger than 35 in good health.

A single count supports this clone. The V call is TRBV7-2, the J call TRBJ2-7, with 12 bases fitting TRBD1. The CDR3 sequence is 17 residues long. Germline V gene lookup returns CDR1 SGHTA and CDR2 FQGNSA. V lost 4 bases and J lost 5; bases outside the gene matches: 12. Written as DNA, the CDR3 is TGTGCCAGCAGCTCCCCCTTAAAGGGACAGGGGGCGGACGAGCAGTACTTC. Translating gives CASSSPLKGQGADEQYF. Based on the CDR3 plus reference TRBV7-2 and TRBJ2-7, the full variable domain is GAGVSQSPSNKVTEKGKDVELRCDPISGHTALYWYRQSLGQGLEFLIYFQGNSAPDKSGLPSDRFSAERTGGSVSTLTIQRTQQEDSAVYLCASSSPLKGQGADEQYFGPGTRLTVT.

The chain uses TRBV13 and TRBJ2-7; the D gene could be TRBD1 or TRBD2 (7 bases each). The CDR3 consists of 17 residues. The ends were cut back, 5 bases at V and 0 bases at J, with 20 bases in the middle. Germline V gene lookup returns CDR1 PRHDT and CDR2 FYEKMQ (reference sequence). The CDR3 reads CASSNTGAGESSYEQYF. DNA of the CDR3: TGTGCCAGCAGCAACACAGGGGCGGGGGAAAGCTCCTACGAGCAGTACTTC.

The chain uses TRBV7-8 and TRBJ2-5, with 10 bases that match TRBD2. Germline trimming cut 3 bases from V and 3 bases from J; bases unmatched to any gene: 10. The V gene's germline CDR1 is SGHVS and CDR2 FQNEAQ. The CDR3 has 17 residues. For the CDR3, the DNA is TGTGCCAGCAGCTTGGGTCTAGCGGGAGAGAGAGAAGAGACCCAGTACTTC. Protein: CASSLGLAGEREETQYF.

The chain employs TRBV6-4 and TRBJ2-1, with 12 bases aligning to TRBD2. This CDR3 region has 15 residues. In germline, CDR1 is MRHNA, CDR2 SNTAGT. J lost 8 bases, V lost 6 bases, and 8 bases had no gene match. The CDR3 bases are TGTGCCAGCAGCAAACTAGCGGGAGGAGGGCATGAGCAGTTCTTC. This codes for CASSKLAGGGHEQFF.

There are a few counts of this clone. The V gene is TRBV6-1, the J gene TRBJ1-6, with 9 bases identical to TRBD1. Trimming removed 3 bases from V and 10 bases from J; junction bases left unmatched: 7. In germline, CDR1 is MNHNS, CDR2 SASEGT. The CDR3 is made up of 15 amino acids. The CDR3 bases are TGTGCCAGCAGTGATTCGGGGACAGGGTGGTCACCCCTCCACTTT. It yields the protein CASSDSGTGWSPLHF.

As regards this clone: Other DNA sequences in the same sample also yield this CDR3. The rearrangement uses TRBV4-3 and TRBJ2-3; possible D gene TRBD1, 5 bases. V lost 0 bases and J 2 bases, leaving 9 bases between the germline ends. CDR3 length: 15 residues. CDR1 and CDR2 from the germline V gene are LGHNA and YSLEER. This CDR3 is CASSQDRQPTDTQYF. The CDR3 nucleotides are TGCGCCAGCAGCCAAGATCGACAGCCCACAGATACGCAGTATTTT.

The chain has TRBV9 and TRBJ1-5, with a possible D match to TRBD1 (5 bases). V was cut by 0 bases and J by 5 bases, with 12 bases left in between. The CDR3 covers 15 residues. CDR1 is SGDLS and CDR2 is YYNGEE in the germline V gene. CDR3 amino acids: CASSVAGHEDQPQHF. The CDR3 DNA is TGTGCCAGCAGCGTAGCAGGGCACGAGGATCAGCCCCAGCATTTT. The whole variable domain, remainder taken from reference TRBV9 and TRBJ1-5, is DSGVTQTPKHLITATGQRVTLRCSPRSGDLSVYWYQQSLDQGLQFLIQYYNGEERAKGNILERFSAQQFPDLHSELNLSSLELGDSALYFCASSVAGHEDQPQHFGDGTRLSIL.

The chain joins TRBV7-9 to TRBJ2-1; D may be TRBD2 (6 bases). The CDR3 totals 14 residues. The germline V and J ends were trimmed by 4 bases and 5 bases, with 12 bases remaining between them. Germline V lookup: CDR1 SEHNR, CDR2 FQNEAQ (reference sequence). The CDR3 sequence is CASSSAWGDNEQFF. Written as DNA, the CDR3 is TGTGCCAGCAGCTCGGCGTGGGGGGACAATGAGCAGTTCTTC.

This clone was observed a single time. The V call is TRBV2, the J call TRBJ2-1; weak D call: TRBD2 (5 bases). V lost 5 bases, J lost 2 bases, and 13 bases lay in between. The CDR3 covers 15 residues. Germline values: CDR1 SNHLY, CDR2 FYNNEI. The CDR3: CASSSPGNPYNEQFF. The CDR3 DNA reads TGTGCCAGCAGTTCTCCCGGGAACCCCTACAATGAGCAGTTCTTC.

This CDR3 is CASSQAAESTDTQYF. In nucleotides, the CDR3 is TGTGCCAGCAGCCAAGCCGCGGAGAGCACAGATACGCAGTATTTT. V usage is TRBV7-6 and J usage is TRBJ2-3; D unresolved. The CDR3 sequence is 15 residues long. The germline V gene encodes CDR1 SGHVS and CDR2 FNYEAQ. The V end was cut by 5 bases, the J end by 0 bases, with 12 bases between.

V and J are TRBV6-4 and TRBJ1-1; 7 bases line up with TRBD1. The CDR3 is 17 amino acids. V lost 0 bases and J lost 5; bases outside the gene matches: 12. CDR1 is MRHNA and CDR2 is SNTAGT in the germline V gene. The chain's CDR3 is CASSDSKERQGKTEAFF. Written as DNA, the CDR3 is TGTGCCAGCAGTGACTCAAAGGAGAGACAGGGAAAAACTGAAGCTTTCTTT.

Note on this clone: In the same sample, other DNA sequences code for this CDR3. The chain is built from TRBV6-5 and TRBJ2-5; 8 bases map to TRBD1. Per the germline V gene, CDR1 is MNHEY and CDR2 is SVGAGI. The CDR3 loop spans 14 amino acids. Trimming removed 5 bases from V and 2 bases from J; junction bases left unmatched: 4. The CDR3 DNA is TGTGCCAGCAGTCGACAGGGGTTTCAAGAGACCCAGTACTTC. Translated: CASSRQGFQETQYF.

The J gene is TRBJ2-7, the V gene TRBV2; 7 bases fit TRBD2. The germline gives CDR1 SNHLY, CDR2 FYNNEI. This CDR3 has 15 amino acids. The junction had 4 bases not matched to a gene; V was cut back by 2 bases and J by 0 bases. The CDR3 nucleotides read TGTGCCAGCAGTGAAATCGGCGGGGGCTCCTACGAGCAGTACTTC. Its translation is CASSEIGGGSYEQYF.

V usage is TRBV29-1 and J usage is TRBJ2-7, with 7 positions matching TRBD2. Germline V gene data show CDR1 as SQVTM and CDR2 as ANQGSEA. After removal of 6 bases from V and 2 bases from J, the junction contained 10 bases not matched to a gene. The CDR3 contains 14 residues. CDR3 in DNA: TGCAGCGTCGGTGGCCGGGGGGACCCCTACGAGCAGTACTTC. This encodes CSVGGRGDPYEQYF.

The chain uses TRBV9 and TRBJ2-7; unclear D gene. Per germline, CDR1 SGDLS and CDR2 YYNGEE. The CDR3 is 15 amino acids. With 0 bases removed from V and 2 bases from J, the gap between germline ends came to 12 bases. DNA for the CDR3: TGTGCCAGCAGCGTAGCTACGGGTAGTCCCTACGAGCAGTACTTC. Protein: CASSVATGSPYEQYF.